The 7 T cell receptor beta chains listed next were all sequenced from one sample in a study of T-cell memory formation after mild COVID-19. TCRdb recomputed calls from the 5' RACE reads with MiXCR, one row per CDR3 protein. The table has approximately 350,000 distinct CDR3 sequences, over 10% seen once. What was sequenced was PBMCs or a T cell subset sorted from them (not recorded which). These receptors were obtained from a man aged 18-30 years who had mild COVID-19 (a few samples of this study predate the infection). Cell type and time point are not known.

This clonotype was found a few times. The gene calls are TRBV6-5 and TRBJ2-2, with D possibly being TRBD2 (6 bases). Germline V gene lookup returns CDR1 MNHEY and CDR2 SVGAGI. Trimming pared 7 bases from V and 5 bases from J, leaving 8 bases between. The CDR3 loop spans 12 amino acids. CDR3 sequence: CASTEGTGELFF. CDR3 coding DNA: TGTGCCAGCACGGAGGGAACCGGGGAGCTGTTTTTT.

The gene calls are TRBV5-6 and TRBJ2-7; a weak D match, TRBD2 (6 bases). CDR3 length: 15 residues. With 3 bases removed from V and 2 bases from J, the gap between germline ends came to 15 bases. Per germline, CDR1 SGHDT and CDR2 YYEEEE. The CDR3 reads CASSSGLRRTYEQYF. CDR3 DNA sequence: TGTGCCAGCAGCTCGGGACTTCGCAGGACCTACGAGCAGTACTTC.

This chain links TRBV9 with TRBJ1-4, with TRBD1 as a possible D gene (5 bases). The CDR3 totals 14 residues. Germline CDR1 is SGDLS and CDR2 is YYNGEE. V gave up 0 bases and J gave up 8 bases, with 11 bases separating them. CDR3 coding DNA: TGTGCCAGCAGCGTAGAAGGGGCACAGGAAAAACTGTTTTTT. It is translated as CASSVEGAQEKLFF.

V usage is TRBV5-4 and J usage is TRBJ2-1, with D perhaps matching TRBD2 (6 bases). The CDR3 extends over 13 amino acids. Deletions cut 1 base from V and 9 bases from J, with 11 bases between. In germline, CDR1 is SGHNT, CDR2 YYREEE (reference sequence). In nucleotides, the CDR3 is TGTGCCAGCAGCTTGACCGTTAGCGGTGAGCAGTTCTTC. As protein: CASSLTVSGEQFF.

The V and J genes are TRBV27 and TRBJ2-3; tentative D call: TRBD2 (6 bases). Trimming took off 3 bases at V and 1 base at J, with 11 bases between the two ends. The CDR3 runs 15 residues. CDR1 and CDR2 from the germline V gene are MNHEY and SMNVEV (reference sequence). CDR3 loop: CASSFGRGCTDTQYF. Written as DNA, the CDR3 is TGTGCCAGCAGTTTTGGGCGGGGATGCACAGATACGCAGTATTTT.

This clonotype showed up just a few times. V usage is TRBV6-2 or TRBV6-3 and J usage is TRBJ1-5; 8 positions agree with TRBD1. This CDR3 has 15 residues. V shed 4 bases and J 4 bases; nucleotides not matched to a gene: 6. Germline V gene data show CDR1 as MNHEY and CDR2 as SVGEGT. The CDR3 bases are TGTGCCAGCAGTTTCCTCAGGGGGCTTAATCAGCCCCAGCATTTT. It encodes CASSFLRGLNQPQHF.

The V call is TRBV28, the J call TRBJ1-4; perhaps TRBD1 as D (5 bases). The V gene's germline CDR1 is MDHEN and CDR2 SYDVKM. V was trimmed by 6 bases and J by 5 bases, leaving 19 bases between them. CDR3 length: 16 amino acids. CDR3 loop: CASSSTGGDANEKLFF. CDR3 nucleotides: TGTGCCAGCAGCTCAACAGGAGGAGACGCGAATGAAAAACTGTTTTTT.